This is a list of T cell receptor beta chains from one sample in a study of blood T cell repertoires in COVID-19. Some clones are missing from TCRdb's copy, which holds only in-frame ones; the method was immunoSEQ multiplex PCR. The sample carries a few hundred thousand clones, 65% to 85% recorded once. Sequenced: peripheral blood. The receptor source for this set is a woman aged 50 to 60 with acute or convalescent COVID-19. CDR3s include the opening cysteine and the closing phenylalanine or tryptophan. D genes are given only for firm matches. A row's size may be missing; if present it is once, few, many or a size class.

V gene	clone size	D gene	J gene	CDR3 protein	CDR3 DNA
TRBV6-1	NA	NA	TRBJ1-2	CASSDKTDPRGYTF	TGTGCCAGCAGTGATAAGACCGACCCGCGGGGCTACACCTTC
TRBV7-2	NA	NA	TRBJ2-1	CASSLDGRGSHNEQFF	TGTGCCAGCAGCTTAGATGGCCGGGGTTCGCACAATGAGCAGTTCTTC
TRBV2	NA	NA	TRBJ2-1	CASSPGSYNEQFF	TGTGCCAGCAGCCCCGGGTCCTACAATGAGCAGTTCTTC
TRBV18	NA	TRBD1	TRBJ2-5	CASSPRTGTETQYF	TGTGCCAGCTCACCACGGACAGGGACGGAGACCCAGTACTTC
TRBV5-1	NA	TRBD1	TRBJ2-5	CASSPGTAQETQYF	TGCGCCAGCAGCCCAGGGACAGCCCAAGAGACCCAGTACTTC
TRBV5-5	NA	NA	TRBJ1-2	CASSPDRNYGYTF	TGTGCCAGCAGCCCCGACAGGAACTATGGCTACACCTTC
TRBV11-2	NA	TRBD2	TRBJ2-3	CASIGPRTSITDTQYF	TGTGCCAGCATCGGGCCACGGACTAGCATCACAGATACGCAGTATTTT
TRBV7-8	NA	TRBD1	TRBJ2-2	CAPPSSDRGSTGELFF	TGTGCTCCTCCGAGCTCAGACAGGGGAAGCACCGGGGAGCTGTTTTTT
TRBV7-8	NA	NA	TRBJ2-2	CASSLVGVGTGELFF	TGTGCCAGCAGCTTAGTGGGAGTGGGAACCGGGGAGCTGTTTTTT
TRBV18	once	TRBD1	TRBJ2-1	CASSPPRTGTGRDNEQFF	TGTGCCAGCTCACCACCCCGGACCGGGACAGGGAGGGACAATGAGCAGTTCTTC